These T cell receptor beta chains were read from a single sample in a study of blood T cell repertoires in COVID-19. Measured with immunoSEQ multiplex PCR; TCRdb has only the in-frame clones, and not every one. This table has about 100,000 clones, roughly 92% appearing once. Source material: peripheral blood. These receptors were taken from a middle-aged man with active COVID-19. Each CDR3 is given with its conserved first and last residue. D genes are given only for firm matches. Clone size is shown for a subset of rows, as once, few, many or a class of expanded clone.

clone size	V gene	J gene	D gene	CDR3 DNA	CDR3 protein
.	TRBV3-1/TRBV3-2	TRBJ1-2	TRBD1	TGTGCCAGCAGCCGGACAGGAGCAGGTAACTATGGCTACACCTTC	CASSRTGAGNYGYTF
.	TRBV11-2	TRBJ1-2	TRBD1	TGTGCCAGCAGCGTCCAGCCCGGGACAGCCCTCTATGGCTACACCTTC	CASSVQPGTALYGYTF
.	TRBV7-8	TRBJ2-3	TRBD2	TGTGCCAGCACCTCGGGACTAGCGGGTGCCACAGATACGCAGTATTTT	CASTSGLAGATDTQYF
once	TRBV18	TRBJ1-2	.	TGTGCCAGCTCACCGGCCCCAGGGGAGGGCTATGGCTACACCTTC	CASSPAPGEGYGYTF
few	TRBV5-1	TRBJ1-1	TRBD1	TGCGCCAGCAGCTCCCCCCGGGACAGGGGGCGTGAGAACACTGAAGCTTTCTTT	CASSSPRDRGRENTEAFF
.	TRBV5-1	TRBJ2-7	TRBD2	TGCGCCAGCAGCCTGAGCGGGGGGGCACCGGGCGAGCAGTACTTC	CASSLSGGAPGEQYF
.	TRBV10-1	TRBJ1-1	TRBD1	TGCGCCAGCAGTGAGTCAGGGACAGGGGCGAACACTGAAGCTTTCTTT	CASSESGTGANTEAFF
.	TRBV6-2/TRBV6-3	TRBJ1-5	TRBD1	TGTGCCAGCAGCCCGACAGGGGGCGGTCAGCCCCAGCATTTT	CASSPTGGGQPQHF
.	TRBV12-3/TRBV12-4	TRBJ1-1	.	TGTGCCAGCAGGGGGCCTAATTGGTTCTTT	CASRGPNWFF
once	TRBV7-9	TRBJ2-3	.	TGTGCCAGCAGCTTACCCGGGATTCCCACAGATACGCAGTATTTT	CASSLPGIPTDTQYF
.	TRBV11-3	TRBJ2-1	TRBD2	TGTGCCAGCAGTAAGGACGCTAGCGGGGGAGGTAATGAGCAGTTCTTC	CASSKDASGGGNEQFF
.	TRBV25-1	TRBJ1-2	.	TGTGCCAGCAGTGACCGAGCATATGGCTACACCTTC	CASSDRAYGYTF
.	TRBV7-9	TRBJ1-1	TRBD1	TGTGCCAGCAGCTTAGAAGGGACAGTGAACACTGAAGCTTTCTTT	CASSLEGTVNTEAFF
.	TRBV7-2	TRBJ2-7	TRBD2	TGTGCCAGCAGCTTTAGCGGGGGGGCGGAAGAGCAGTACTTC	CASSFSGGAEEQYF
.	TRBV6-1	TRBJ1-4	.	TGTGCCAGCAGTGATCGTCGGTACGAAAAACTGTTTTTT	CASSDRRYEKLFF
.	TRBV5-6	TRBJ2-3	.	TGTGCCAGCAGCTTGCGTAGTCCTAGCACAGATACGCAGTATTTT	CASSLRSPSTDTQYF
.	TRBV9	TRBJ2-5	.	TGTGCCAGCAGCTCCTTAGCTATGGGTAAAGAGACCCAGTACTTC	CASSSLAMGKETQYF
.	TRBV27	TRBJ2-1	.	TGTGCCAGCAGTTTATTGGTGGGGGGGCCTCATGAGCAGTTCTTC	CASSLLVGGPHEQFF
.	TRBV5-4	TRBJ2-3	TRBD2	TGTGCCAGCAGCCCCACACTAGCGGGAGCTGGCACAGATACGCAGTATTTT	CASSPTLAGAGTDTQYF
.	TRBV3-1/TRBV3-2	TRBJ1-1	.	TGTGCCAGCAGTGTACTGACAGGCACAGCTTTCTTT	CASSVLTGTAFF
.	TRBV5-1	TRBJ2-7	TRBD2	TGCGCCAGCAGCTTGGGACTAGCGGGGGGCCCCTACGAGCAGTACTTC	CASSLGLAGGPYEQYF
few	TRBV7-9	TRBJ2-1	.	TGTGCCAGCAGCCCCTATTCGGGCGGGGATTACAATGAGCAGTTCTTC	CASSPYSGGDYNEQFF
.	TRBV6-5	TRBJ1-4	.	TGTGCCACCAGAGACAGGTTTAATGAAAAACTGTTTTTT	CATRDRFNEKLFF
once	TRBV2	TRBJ2-2	.	TGTGCCAGCAGTGCCGGGACTCCAACTATGTTTTTT	CASSAGTPTMFF
.	TRBV18	TRBJ2-3	.	TGTGCCAGCTCACCAGGGCAGGGTAACACAGATACGCAGTATTTT	CASSPGQGNTDTQYF
.	TRBV2	TRBJ2-5	TRBD1	TGTGCCAGCAGTAGGACAGGGGGGCAAGAGACCCAGTACTTC	CASSRTGGQETQYF
once	TRBV29-1	TRBJ2-5	.	TGCAGCGTTGACCCGGACAGAAAAGAGACCCAGTACTTC	CSVDPDRKETQYF